The source of this T cell receptor (beta chain) is a study of T cell repertoires in cytomegalovirus infection. Study-level background: Both CMV infection and a matching HLA type were indicated by public TCR beta signatures.

Between the trimmed V and J ends, which lost 0 bases and 4 bases, there was a span of 6 bases. The germline V gene encodes CDR1 LGHNA and CDR2 YSLEER. The CDR3 runs to 13 residues. This clonotype was detected only a few times. Its antigen is not identified. Study-wide results and caveats: Ex vivo responses were dominated by HLA-C-restricted CMV-specific TCR beta clonotypes. Carriers of CMV and the relevant HLA type were discriminated by public TCR beta frequency.

TCRdb re-derived calls from the reads in MiXCR, one entry per CDR3 protein. The sample has roughly 100,000 distinct CDR3 sequences; about 15% are singletons. The chain combines TRBV4-3 with TRBJ2-5, with D uncertain. The receptor was derived from a human donor in good health (CMV status not recorded). Some clones in this sample may be carry-over from other donors' samples. The specimen sequenced was PBMCs. The CDR3 region is CASSQDIRETQYF. CDR3 nucleotide sequence: TGCGCCAGCAGCCAAGATATCAGAGAGACCCAGTACTTC.